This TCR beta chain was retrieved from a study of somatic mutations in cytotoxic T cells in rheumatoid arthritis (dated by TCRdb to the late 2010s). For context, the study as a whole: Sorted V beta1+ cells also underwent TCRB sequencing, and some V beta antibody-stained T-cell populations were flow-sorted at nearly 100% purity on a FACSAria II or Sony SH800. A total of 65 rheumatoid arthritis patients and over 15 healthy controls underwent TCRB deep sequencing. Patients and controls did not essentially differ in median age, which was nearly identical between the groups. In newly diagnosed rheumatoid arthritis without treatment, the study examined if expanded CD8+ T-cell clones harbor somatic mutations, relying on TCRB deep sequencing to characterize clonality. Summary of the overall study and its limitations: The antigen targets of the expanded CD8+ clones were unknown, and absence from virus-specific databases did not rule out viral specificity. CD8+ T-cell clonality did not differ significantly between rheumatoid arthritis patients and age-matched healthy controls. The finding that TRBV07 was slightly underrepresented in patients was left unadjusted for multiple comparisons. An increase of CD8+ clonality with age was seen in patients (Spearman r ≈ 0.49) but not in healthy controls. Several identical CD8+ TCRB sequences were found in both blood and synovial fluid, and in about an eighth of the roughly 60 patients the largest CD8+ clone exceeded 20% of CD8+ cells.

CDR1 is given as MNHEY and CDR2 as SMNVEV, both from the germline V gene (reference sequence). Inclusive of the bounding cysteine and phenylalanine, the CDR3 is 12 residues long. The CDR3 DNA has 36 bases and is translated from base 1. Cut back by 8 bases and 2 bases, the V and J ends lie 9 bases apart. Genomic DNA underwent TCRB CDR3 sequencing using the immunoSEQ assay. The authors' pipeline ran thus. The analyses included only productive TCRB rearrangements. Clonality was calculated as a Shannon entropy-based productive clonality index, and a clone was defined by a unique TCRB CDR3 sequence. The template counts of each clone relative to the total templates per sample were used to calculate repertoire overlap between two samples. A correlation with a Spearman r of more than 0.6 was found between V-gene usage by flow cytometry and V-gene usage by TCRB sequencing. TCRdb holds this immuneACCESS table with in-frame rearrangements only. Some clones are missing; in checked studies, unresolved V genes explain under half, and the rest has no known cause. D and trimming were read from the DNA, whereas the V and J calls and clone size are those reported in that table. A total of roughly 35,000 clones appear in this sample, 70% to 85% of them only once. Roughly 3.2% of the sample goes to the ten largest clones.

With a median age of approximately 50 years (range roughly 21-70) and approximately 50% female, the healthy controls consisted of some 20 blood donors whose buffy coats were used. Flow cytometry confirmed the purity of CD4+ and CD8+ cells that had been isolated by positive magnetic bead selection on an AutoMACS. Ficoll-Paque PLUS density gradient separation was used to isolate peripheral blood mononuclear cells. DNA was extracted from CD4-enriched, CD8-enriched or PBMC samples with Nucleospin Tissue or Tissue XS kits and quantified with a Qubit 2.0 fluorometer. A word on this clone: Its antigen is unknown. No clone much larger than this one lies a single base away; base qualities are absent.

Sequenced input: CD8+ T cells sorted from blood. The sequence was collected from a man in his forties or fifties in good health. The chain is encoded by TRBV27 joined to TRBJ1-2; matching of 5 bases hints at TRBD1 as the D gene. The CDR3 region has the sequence CASAAGNYGYTF. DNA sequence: TGTGCCAGCGCGGCAGGGAACTATGGCTACACCTTC.